The sequence of this T cell receptor beta chain was determined in a study of blood T cells in healthy people across ages (dated by TCRdb to between 2014 and 2017). In the study overall: In model experiments, template switching captured about one uniquely barcoded TCR beta cDNA molecule for every two T cells. To track age-related changes in TCR beta repertoire diversity, the study relied on deep sequencing normalized with unique cDNA molecular identifiers. The donors were divided into four age groups: young (average around 16 years), middle-aged (roughly 40), aged (about 62) and long-lived (about 80). Donors of different ages were randomly distributed across sequencing lanes to avoid experimental bias. Two additional independent replicas of 1 million unique cDNA reads from the same blood draw were analyzed for two donors (one aged 18 to 30 and one aged 80 or older). Beyond this particular receptor, the publication reports: The CMV infection status of donors was not known, potentially confounding age-related changes in expanded clonotypes. Estimates of total diversity based on one million sequenced T cells were regarded as lower bounds and as underestimates. Compared with the aged group, more naive CD4+ T cells, fewer expanded clones and increased TCR diversity were shown by the long-lived group, suggesting age selection. A strong correlation was found between observed TCR beta diversity and the percentage of naive T cells measured by flow cytometry. Bulk unsorted PBMC profiling prevented conclusive comparison of naive and antigen-experienced compartments. Observed TCR beta diversity per million T cells fell roughly linearly with age, and a significant reduction was already apparent by age roughly 40.

CDR1 and CDR2, looked up from the germline V gene (reference sequence), are SGHNT and YYREEE. Trimming removed 4 bases from V and 1 base from J, leaving 12 bases between the germline ends. From its cysteine to its phenylalanine, the CDR3 spans 15 amino acids. Left in the record is the CDR3 DNA by itself, 45 bases read in frame from the first base. Donors were 40 or so systemically healthy Caucasian individuals from Russia aged roughly 6 to 90 years. Around 9.9 milliliters of peripheral blood were collected from each donor into EDTA-treated Vacutainer tubes. PBMCs were isolated by Ficoll-Paque density-gradient centrifugation, with at least 6 million obtained per sample. Trizol reagent was used to extract total RNA from PBMCs, with at least 5 micrograms per sample. For every donor, flow cytometry on a PBMC aliquot measured the percentage of naive CD45RAhigh/CD27high T cells. Library preparation was by 5' RACE. Sequencer: Illumina HiSeq 2500. The second PCR ran for roughly 7 to 11 cycles and used a J-beta primer mix along with a sample-barcoded 5' primer. A template-switch 5' adaptor carrying 12 random nucleotides introduced a unique molecular identifier onto each TCR beta cDNA molecule. At least 2.5 million CDR3-containing paired-end reads were obtained from each sample. All of the RNA was converted into first-strand cDNA using the Mint cDNA synthesis kit, with a TRBC-specific oligonucleotide serving as the primer. All cDNA was treated with uracil-DNA glycosylase and then went through a first 18-cycle PCR with the universal primers M1SS and BC2_uni_R. Per the source publication's procedure: Normalization of each sample was performed by random selection of 1 million high-quality reads, each carrying a distinct molecular identifier. Reads sharing molecular identifiers were discarded rather than binned into consensus sequences. MiTCR, run with a Q25 quality threshold and the strictest error-elimination algorithm, handled CDR3 identification, clonotype clustering and error correction. A nonparametric unseen species model with Euler transformation was used to estimate lower-bound total TCR beta diversity. TCRdb took the public reads, trimmed them with fastp at Q25, ran MiXCR for clone calling and kept in-frame beta chains. Each record represents a unique CDR3 protein, reported with the most common genes and DNA among its rows. These V and J calls rely on TCRdb rather than the paper's analysis. For this sample there are 650,000 to 1,000,000 distinct CDR3 sequences; under 40% appear just once. In total, the top ten clones hold 13% of the sample.

This clonotype was seen more than once but under ten times. Its antigen is unknown. No per-base quality is available; no much larger clone lies one base away. The sequencing sample was made of blood. This sequence originates from a man younger than 35 in good health. The receptor chain draws on TRBV5-4 and TRBJ2-1, with the D gene uncertain. The sequenced DNA is TGTGCCAGCAGCCACCAGAGTGTTTCCTACAATGAGCAGTTCTTC. This is translated as CASSHQSVSYNEQFF.